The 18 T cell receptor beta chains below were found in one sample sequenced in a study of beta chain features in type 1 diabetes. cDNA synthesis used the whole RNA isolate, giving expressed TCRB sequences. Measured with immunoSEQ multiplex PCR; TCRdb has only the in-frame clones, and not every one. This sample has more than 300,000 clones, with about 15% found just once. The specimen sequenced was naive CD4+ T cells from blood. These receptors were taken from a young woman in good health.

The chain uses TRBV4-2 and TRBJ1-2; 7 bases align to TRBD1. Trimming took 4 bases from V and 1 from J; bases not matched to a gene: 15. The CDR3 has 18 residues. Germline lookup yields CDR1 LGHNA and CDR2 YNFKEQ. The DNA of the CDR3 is TGTGCCAGCAGCCTCACGGACAGGTCGACCTCTTTTAACTATGGCTACACCTTC. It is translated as CASSLTDRSTSFNYGYTF.

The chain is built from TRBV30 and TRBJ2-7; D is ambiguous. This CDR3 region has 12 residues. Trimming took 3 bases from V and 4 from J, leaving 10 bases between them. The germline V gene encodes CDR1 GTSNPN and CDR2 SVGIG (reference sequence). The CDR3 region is CAWRSTFYEQYF. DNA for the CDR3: TGTGCCTGGAGGAGCACTTTTTACGAGCAGTACTTC.

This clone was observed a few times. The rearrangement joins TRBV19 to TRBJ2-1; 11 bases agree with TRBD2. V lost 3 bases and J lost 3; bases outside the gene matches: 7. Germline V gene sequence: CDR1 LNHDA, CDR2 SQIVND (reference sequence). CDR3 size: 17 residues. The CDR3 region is CASSMEASGGNYNEQFF. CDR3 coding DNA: TGTGCCAGTAGTATGGAAGCTAGCGGGGGGAACTACAATGAGCAGTTCTTC.

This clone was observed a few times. The DNA for the CDR3 is TGTGCCAGCAGTTTCGGGTCTCCCGTGGGGAACACTGAAGCTTTCTTT. It yields the protein CASSFGSPVGNTEAFF. The chain joins TRBV6-5 to TRBJ1-1, with no clear D. The CDR3 totals 16 residues. Germline V gene sequence: CDR1 MNHEY, CDR2 SVGAGI. V was pared by 4 bases and J by 1 base, with 16 bases between.

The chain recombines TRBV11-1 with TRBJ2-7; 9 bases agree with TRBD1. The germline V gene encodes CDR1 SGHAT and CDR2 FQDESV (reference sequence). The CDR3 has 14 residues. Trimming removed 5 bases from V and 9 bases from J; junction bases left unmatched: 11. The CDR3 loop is CASSQPPGTGRQYF. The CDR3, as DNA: TGTGCCAGCAGCCAGCCCCCCGGGACAGGGCGGCAGTACTTC.

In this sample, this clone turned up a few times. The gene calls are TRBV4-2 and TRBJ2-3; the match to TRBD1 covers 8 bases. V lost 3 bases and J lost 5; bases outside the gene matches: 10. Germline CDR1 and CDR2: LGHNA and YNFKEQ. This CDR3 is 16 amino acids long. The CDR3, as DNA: TGTGCCAGCAGCCAGTCAACAGGGGGTTCTAGAGATACGCAGTATTTT. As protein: CASSQSTGGSRDTQYF.

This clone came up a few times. The CDR3 region has the DNA TGCGCCAGCAGCCAAGCCGGAGTTTCCTACAATGAGCAGTTCTTC. Translation gives CASSQAGVSYNEQFF. The chain has TRBV4-3 and TRBJ2-1; D is ambiguous. In germline, CDR1 is LGHNA, CDR2 YSLEER. The CDR3 loop spans 15 amino acids. Trimming cost V 1 base and J 1 base, with 8 bases left between them.

This chain's CDR3 is CAWDREVYTGELFF. In DNA form, the CDR3 reads TGTGCCTGGGACAGGGAGGTATACACCGGGGAGCTGTTTTTT. The rearrangement uses TRBV30 and TRBJ2-2; the D gene is possibly TRBD1 (7 bases). With 5 bases removed from V and 3 bases from J, the gap between germline ends came to 13 bases. The germline CDR1 and CDR2 sequences are GTSNPN and SVGIG (reference sequence). The CDR3 consists of 14 residues.

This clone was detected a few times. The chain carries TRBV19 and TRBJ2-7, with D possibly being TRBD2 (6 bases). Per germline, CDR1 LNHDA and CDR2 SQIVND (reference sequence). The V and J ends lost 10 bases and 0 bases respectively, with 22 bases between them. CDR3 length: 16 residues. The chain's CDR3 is CATGGGIGKSSYEQYF. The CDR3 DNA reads TGTGCCACTGGAGGCGGGATAGGGAAAAGCTCCTACGAGCAGTACTTC.

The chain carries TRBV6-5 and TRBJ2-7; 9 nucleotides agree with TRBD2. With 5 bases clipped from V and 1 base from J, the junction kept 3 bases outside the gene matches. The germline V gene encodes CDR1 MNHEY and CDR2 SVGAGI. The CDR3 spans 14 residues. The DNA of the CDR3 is TGTGCCAGCAGTGTAGCGGGAGTTTCCTACGAGCAGTACTTC. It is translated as CASSVAGVSYEQYF.

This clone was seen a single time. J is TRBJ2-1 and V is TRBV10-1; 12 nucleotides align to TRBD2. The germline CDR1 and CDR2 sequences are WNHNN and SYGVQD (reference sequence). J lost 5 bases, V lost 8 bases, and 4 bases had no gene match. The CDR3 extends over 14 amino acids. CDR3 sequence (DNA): TGCGCCAGCGCCCGGACTAGCGGGAACAATGAGCAGTTCTTC. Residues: CASARTSGNNEQFF.

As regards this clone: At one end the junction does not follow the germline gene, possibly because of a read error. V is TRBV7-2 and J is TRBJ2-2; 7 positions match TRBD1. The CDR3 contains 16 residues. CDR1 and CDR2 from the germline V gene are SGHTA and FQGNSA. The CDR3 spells CASTLQGLGNTGELFF. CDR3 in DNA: TGTGCCAGCACCTTACAGGGGTTAGGGAACACCGGGGAGCTGTTTTTT. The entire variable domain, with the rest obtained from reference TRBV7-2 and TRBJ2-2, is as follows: GAGVSQSPSNKVTEKGKDVELRCDPISGHTALYWYRQSLGQGLEFLIYFQGNSAPDKSGLPSDRFSAERTGGSVSTLTIQRTQQEDSAVYLCASTLQGLGNTGELFFGEGSRLTVL.

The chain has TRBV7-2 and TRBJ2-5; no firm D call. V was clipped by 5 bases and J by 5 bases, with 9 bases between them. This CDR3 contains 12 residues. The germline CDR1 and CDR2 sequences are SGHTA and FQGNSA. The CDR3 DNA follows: TGTGCCAGCAGCAAGCTTAAGGAGACCCAGTACTTC. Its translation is CASSKLKETQYF.

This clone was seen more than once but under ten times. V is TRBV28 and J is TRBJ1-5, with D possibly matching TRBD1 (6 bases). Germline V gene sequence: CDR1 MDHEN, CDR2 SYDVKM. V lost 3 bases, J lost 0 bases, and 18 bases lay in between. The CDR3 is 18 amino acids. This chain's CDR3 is CASSFFETGLYSNQPQHF. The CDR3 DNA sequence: TGTGCCAGCAGTTTTTTCGAGACAGGACTTTATAGCAATCAGCCCCAGCATTTT.

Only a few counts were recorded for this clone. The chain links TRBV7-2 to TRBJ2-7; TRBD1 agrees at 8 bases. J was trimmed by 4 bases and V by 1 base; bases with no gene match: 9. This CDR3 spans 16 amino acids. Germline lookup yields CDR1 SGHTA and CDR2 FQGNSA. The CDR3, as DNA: TGTGCCAGCAGCTTAGTGACAGGGGAAAAATCGTACGAGCAGTACTTC. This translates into CASSLVTGEKSYEQYF.

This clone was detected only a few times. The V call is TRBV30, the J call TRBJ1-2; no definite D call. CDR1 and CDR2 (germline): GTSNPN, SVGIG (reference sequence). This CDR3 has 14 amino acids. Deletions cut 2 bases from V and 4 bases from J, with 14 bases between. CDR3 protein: CAWSREPHFYGYTF. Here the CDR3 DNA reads TGTGCCTGGAGTAGGGAGCCCCATTTCTATGGCTACACCTTC.

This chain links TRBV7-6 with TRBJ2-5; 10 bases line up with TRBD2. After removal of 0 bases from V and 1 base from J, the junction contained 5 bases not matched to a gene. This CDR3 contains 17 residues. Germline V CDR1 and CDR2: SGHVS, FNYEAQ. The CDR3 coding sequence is TGTGCCAGCAGCTTAGCCGGACTAGCGGCATTCCAAGAGACCCAGTACTTC. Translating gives CASSLAGLAAFQETQYF.

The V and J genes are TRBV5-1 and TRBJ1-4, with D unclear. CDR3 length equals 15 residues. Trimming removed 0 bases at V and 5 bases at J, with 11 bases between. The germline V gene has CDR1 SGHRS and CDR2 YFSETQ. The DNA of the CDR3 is TGCGCCAGCAGCTTGGGCTGGAGGACCAATGAAAAACTGTTTTTT. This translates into CASSLGWRTNEKLFF.